The 20 T cell receptor beta chains below all came from one sample that was sequenced in a study of cytomegalovirus exposure and HLA in healthy donors. 60 Vbeta and 13 Jbeta primers were used in PCR. TCRdb keeps only in-frame clones here, not all; method: immunoSEQ multiplex PCR. The sample carries 90,000 to 100,000 clones, more than 75% recorded once. The sample was PBMCs. The receptors were gathered from a woman in her sixties in good health and CMV-seronegative.

The CDR3 nucleotides are TGTGCCAGCAGGTGGAGCGGGGCCCTCACAGATACGCAGTATTTT. As protein: CASRWSGALTDTQYF. The chain couples TRBV6-6 to TRBJ2-3; 7 bases map to TRBD2. CDR1 is MNHNY and CDR2 is SVGAGI in the germline V gene (reference sequence). The CDR3 is 15 residues long. V gave up 6 bases and J gave up 2 bases; unmatched junction bases: 8.

The V call is TRBV4-1, the J call TRBJ2-3; TRBD2 matches 10 bases. The junction had 5 bases not matched to a gene; V was cut back by 6 bases and J by 2 bases. There are 15 residues in the CDR3. The germline V gene encodes CDR1 MGHRA and CDR2 YSYEKL. The CDR3 region has the DNA TGCGCCAGCAGAGCCCTAGCGGGGGCCACAGATACGCAGTATTTT. This sequence encodes CASRALAGATDTQYF.

This clone was counted a few times. The chain carries TRBV9 and TRBJ2-7, with TRBD1 matching 11 bases. CDR3 size: 15 residues. V gave up 4 bases and J gave up 6 bases; unmatched junction bases: 9. CDR1 and CDR2 (germline): SGDLS, YYNGEE. The CDR3 bases are TGTGCCAGCAGCCCGAGAGGGGGACAGGGGGGCGAGCAGTACTTC. It specifies CASSPRGGQGGEQYF.

The chain has TRBV5-1 and TRBJ1-1; no definite D call. The germline V gene has CDR1 SGHRS and CDR2 YFSETQ. Between the trimmed V and J ends, which lost 0 bases and 0 bases, there was a span of 9 bases. The CDR3 contains 15 residues. The chain's CDR3 is CASSLVGQMNTEAFF. The CDR3 DNA is TGCGCCAGCAGCTTGGTTGGGCAAATGAACACTGAAGCTTTCTTT.

The chain has TRBV5-6 and TRBJ2-7; 9 nucleotides agree with TRBD1. This CDR3 has 15 residues. V lost 4 bases and J lost 3; bases outside the gene matches: 8. CDR1 SGHDT and CDR2 YYEEEE come from the germline V gene. CDR3 nucleotides: TGTGCCAGCAGCCCCAGGACAGGGGCGGGCTACGAGCAGTACTTC. Translation gives CASSPRTGAGYEQYF.

This clone was seen only once. The gene calls are TRBV4-3 and TRBJ1-2, with a weak D call TRBD1 (5 bases). Germline CDR1 is LGHNA and CDR2 is YSLEER. The CDR3 sequence is 14 residues long. V lost 5 bases and J 3 bases, leaving 13 bases between the germline ends. The DNA of the CDR3 is TGCGCCAGCAGCTCAGCGGGGGGGGACTATGGCTACACCTTC. It encodes CASSSAGGDYGYTF.

The V and J genes are TRBV4-3 and TRBJ2-5, with 10 nucleotides matching TRBD2. The V segment lost 2 bases and the J segment 2 bases; nucleotides outside the gene matches: 5. CDR3 length: 16 amino acids. Per the germline V gene, CDR1 is LGHNA and CDR2 is YSLEER. The CDR3 region has the DNA TGCGCCAGCAGCCAATCCCTTAGCGGGGGGCAAGAGACCCAGTACTTC. This sequence encodes CASSQSLSGGQETQYF.

This clone occurred a few times. The rearrangement links TRBV7-9 to TRBJ1-4; 11 positions agree with TRBD1. Looked up from germline, CDR1 is SEHNR and CDR2 is FQNEAQ (reference sequence). Trimming cost V 1 base and J 3 bases; bases outside gene matches: 7. This CDR3 contains 18 residues. CDR3 coding DNA: TGTGCCAGCAGCTTAGGATGGACAGGGGGCCGGCCTAATGAAAAACTGTTTTTT. Its protein is CASSLGWTGGRPNEKLFF.

This clone turned up a few times. This rearrangement joins TRBV4-3 to TRBJ2-7; D not resolved. The germline V gene has CDR1 LGHNA and CDR2 YSLEER. The CDR3 has 14 amino acids. V was clipped by 0 bases and J by 4 bases, with 10 bases between them. Here the CDR3 DNA reads TGCGCCAGCAGCCAAGATCTAGGCGCGTACGAGCAGTACTTC. It is translated as CASSQDLGAYEQYF.

The chain uses TRBV18 and TRBJ2-1; 9 bases line up with TRBD2. Germline V lookup: CDR1 KGHSH, CDR2 LQKENI. J was trimmed by 9 bases and V by 6 bases; bases with no gene match: 9. This CDR3 contains 14 residues. Here the CDR3 reads CASSPAGGAGEQFF. The DNA of the CDR3 is TGTGCCAGCTCCCCAGCGGGGGGCGCGGGTGAGCAGTTCTTC. Full variable domain (rest looked up from reference TRBV18 and TRBJ2-1): NAGVMQNPRHLVRRRGQEARLRCSPMKGHSHVYWYRQLPEEGLKFMVYLQKENIIDESGMPKERFSAEFPKEGPSILRIQQVVRGDSAAYFCASSPAGGAGEQFFGPGTRLTVL.

V gene TRBV7-9 combines with J gene TRBJ2-1; 8 bases line up with TRBD2. This CDR3 spans 14 amino acids. The J segment lost 8 bases and the V segment lost 7 bases, leaving 10 bases of the junction unmatched. In germline, CDR1 is SEHNR, CDR2 FQNEAQ (reference sequence). CDR3 sequence: CASTGTRALDEQFF. As DNA, the CDR3 is TGTGCCAGCACCGGGACTAGGGCTTTGGATGAGCAGTTCTTC.

This chain uses TRBV27 with TRBJ2-1; 7 bases match TRBD1. After removal of 6 bases from V and 7 bases from J, the junction contained 12 bases not matched to a gene. Germline V gene sequence: CDR1 MNHEY, CDR2 SMNVEV (reference sequence). CDR3 length: 15 residues. In DNA, the CDR3 is TGTGCCAGCAGGCGACGGCCGGGACAGTTTAATGAGCAGTTCTTC. Residues: CASRRRPGQFNEQFF.

The chain joins TRBV4-3 to TRBJ2-7, with TRBD1 identical over 8 bases. The trim removed 1 base at V and 5 bases at J, leaving 7 bases unmatched. Germline V lookup: CDR1 LGHNA, CDR2 YSLEER. This CDR3 contains 15 residues. The CDR3 reads CASSQATGGVDEQYF. CDR3 DNA: TGCGCCAGCAGCCAAGCCACAGGGGGTGTCGACGAGCAGTACTTC.

The rearrangement joins TRBV10-1 to TRBJ1-1, with D maybe TRBD1 (5 bases). The CDR3 consists of 12 residues. Trimming stripped 3 bases from V and 8 bases from J, with 10 bases between. Germline assignment: CDR1 WNHNN and CDR2 SYGVQD (reference sequence). In nucleotides, the CDR3 is TGCGCCAGCAGTGATGACAGAAGGGAAGCTTTCTTT. Encoded protein: CASSDDRREAFF.

In its sample, this clone was seen once. For the CDR3, the DNA is TGCGCCAGCAGCCTGACGGGAGAGCAAGAGACCCAGTACTTC. It yields the protein CASSLTGEQETQYF. The gene calls are TRBV4-1 and TRBJ2-5; TRBD2 might be the D (6 bases). This CDR3 contains 14 residues. Germline values: CDR1 MGHRA, CDR2 YSYEKL. V was cut by 4 bases and J by 2 bases, with 11 bases left in between.

This clone was seen only a few times. The chain joins TRBV30 to TRBJ2-7, with D perhaps matching TRBD2 (6 bases). CDR1 and CDR2 (germline): GTSNPN, SVGIG (reference sequence). The ends were cut back, 5 bases at V and 7 bases at J, with 12 bases in the middle. The CDR3 has 11 residues. The chain's CDR3 is CAWSLGGEQYF. The CDR3 nucleotides are TGTGCCTGGTCCCTCGGGGGAGAGCAGTACTTC.

The chain combines TRBV29-1 with TRBJ2-5; TRBD1 agrees at 9 bases. The length of the CDR3 is 12 residues. V was clipped by 6 bases and J by 3 bases; unmatched bases: 2. Germline V CDR1 and CDR2: SQVTM, ANQGSEA. The CDR3 DNA sequence: TGCAGCGTCAGGACAGGGGAAGAGACCCAGTACTTC. Translating it yields CSVRTGEETQYF.

The chain combines TRBV10-2 with TRBJ1-1; D is perhaps TRBD1 (6 bases). The CDR3 runs 14 residues. The germline V and J ends were trimmed by 6 bases and 1 base, with 12 bases remaining between them. The germline gives CDR1 WSHSY, CDR2 SAAADI. The CDR3: CASREMDRNTEAFF. The CDR3 coding sequence is TGCGCCAGCAGGGAAATGGACAGGAACACTGAAGCTTTCTTT.

This clone was counted a single time. The V gene is TRBV19, the J gene TRBJ1-1; the match to TRBD1 covers 10 bases. The germline V gene encodes CDR1 LNHDA and CDR2 SQIVND (reference sequence). This CDR3 has 15 amino acids. V shed 6 bases, J shed 1 base, and the junction held 5 bases outside the gene matches. This CDR3 reads CASRTGGGENTEAFF. In nucleotides, the CDR3 is TGTGCCAGTAGGACAGGGGGCGGTGAGAACACTGAAGCTTTCTTT.

A few counts support this clone. The V gene is TRBV5-6, the J gene TRBJ2-5; 8 nucleotides match TRBD1. V lost 2 bases and J lost 5; bases outside the gene matches: 8. Germline V gene sequence: CDR1 SGHDT, CDR2 YYEEEE. The CDR3 has 15 amino acids. For the CDR3, the DNA is TGTGCCAGCAGCTTAAGAACAGGGGGTGGGGAGACCCAGTACTTC. This encodes CASSLRTGGGETQYF.